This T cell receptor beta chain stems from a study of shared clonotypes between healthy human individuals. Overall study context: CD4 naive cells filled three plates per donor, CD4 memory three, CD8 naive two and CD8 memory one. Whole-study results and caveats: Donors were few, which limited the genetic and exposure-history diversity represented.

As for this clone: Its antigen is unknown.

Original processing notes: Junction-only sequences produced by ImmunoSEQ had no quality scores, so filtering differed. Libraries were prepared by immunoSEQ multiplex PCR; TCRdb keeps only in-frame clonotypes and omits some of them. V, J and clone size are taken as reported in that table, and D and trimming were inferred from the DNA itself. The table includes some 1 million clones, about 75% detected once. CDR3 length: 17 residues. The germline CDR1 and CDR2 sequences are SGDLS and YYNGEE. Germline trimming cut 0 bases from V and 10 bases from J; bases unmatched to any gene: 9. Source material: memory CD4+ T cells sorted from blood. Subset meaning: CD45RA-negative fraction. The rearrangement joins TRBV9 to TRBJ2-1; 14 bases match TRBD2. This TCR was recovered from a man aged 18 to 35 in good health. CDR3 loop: CASSVEVGTSGRGEQFF. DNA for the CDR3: TGTGCCAGCAGCGTAGAGGTAGGGACTAGCGGGAGAGGGGAGCAGTTCTTC.